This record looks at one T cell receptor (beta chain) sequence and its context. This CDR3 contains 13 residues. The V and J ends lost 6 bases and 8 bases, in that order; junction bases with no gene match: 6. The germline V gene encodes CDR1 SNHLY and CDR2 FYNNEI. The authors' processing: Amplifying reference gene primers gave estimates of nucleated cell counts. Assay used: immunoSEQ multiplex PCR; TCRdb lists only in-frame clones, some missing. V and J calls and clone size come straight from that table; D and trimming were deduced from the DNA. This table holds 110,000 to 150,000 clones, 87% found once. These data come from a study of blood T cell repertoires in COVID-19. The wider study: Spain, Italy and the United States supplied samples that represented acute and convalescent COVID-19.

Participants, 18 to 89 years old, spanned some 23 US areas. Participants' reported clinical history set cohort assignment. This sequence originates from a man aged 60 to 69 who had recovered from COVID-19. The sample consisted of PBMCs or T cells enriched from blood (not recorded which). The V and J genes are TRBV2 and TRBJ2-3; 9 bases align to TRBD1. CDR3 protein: CASRDRGQGTQYF. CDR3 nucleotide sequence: TGTGCCAGCAGGGACAGGGGACAAGGTACGCAGTATTTT. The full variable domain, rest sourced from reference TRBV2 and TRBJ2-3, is EPEVTQTPSHQVTQMGQEVILRCVPISNHLYFYWYRQILGQKVEFLVSFYNNEISEKSEIFDDQFSVERPDGSNFTLKIRSTKLEDSAMYFCASRDRGQGTQYFGPGTRLTVL.